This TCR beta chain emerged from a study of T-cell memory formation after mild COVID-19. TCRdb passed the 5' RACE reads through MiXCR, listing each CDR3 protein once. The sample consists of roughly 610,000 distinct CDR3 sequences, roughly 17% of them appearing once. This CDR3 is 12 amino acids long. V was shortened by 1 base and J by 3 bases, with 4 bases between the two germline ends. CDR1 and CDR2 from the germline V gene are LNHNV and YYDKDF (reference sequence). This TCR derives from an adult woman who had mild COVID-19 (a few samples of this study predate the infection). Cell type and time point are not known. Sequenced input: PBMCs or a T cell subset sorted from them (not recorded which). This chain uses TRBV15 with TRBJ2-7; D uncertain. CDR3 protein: CATSRVDYEQYF. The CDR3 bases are TGTGCCACCAGCAGAGTCGACTACGAGCAGTACTTC.